This TCR beta chain was documented in a study of tumor and adjacent non-tumor tissue in lung cancer. Three rounds of nested PCR, following a modified ARM-PCR protocol, produced the TCRbeta library. TCRdb re-analysed the multiplex PCR reads in MiXCR, keeping a single row per CDR3 protein. The sample records about 43,000 distinct CDR3 sequences, roughly 66% being singletons. With respect to this clonotype: One end of the junction does not line up with germline, which may come from a read error.

No cell sorting was done before RNA was extracted from the tissue. More than 3 cm separated this lung sample from the edge of the tumor. This clonotype originated in a man between 45 and 60 years old with non-small cell lung cancer. The sample comprised distant non-tumor lung tissue.

CDR3 loop: CSTREGFSTDRQYF. For the CDR3, the DNA is TGCAGTACTAGAGAGGGTTTCAGCACAGATAGGCAGTATTTT. This chain uses TRBV20-1 with TRBJ2-3; weak D call: TRBD2 (5 bases). Germline CDR1 DFQATT, CDR2 SNEGSKA (reference sequence). CDR3 length: 14 residues.